This T cell receptor beta chain came from a study of T cells after yellow fever vaccination. TCRdb itself ran the 5' RACE reads through MiXCR, one entry per CDR3 protein. The data contain some 300,000 distinct CDR3 sequences, around 8.6% of them singletons. CDR1 KGHSH and CDR2 LQKENI come from the germline V gene. This CDR3 contains 14 residues. V lost 1 base to trimming and J lost 8 bases; unmatched junction nucleotides: 5. Sequenced material: CD4+ T cells sorted from PBMCs, taken 5 days after the yellow fever booster vaccination. The genes are TRBV18 and TRBJ2-1, with 7 bases identical to TRBD2. The sequence derives from a man between 18 and 35 years old who received the YFV17D yellow fever vaccine. The CDR3 loop reads CASSPRIREDEQFF. The CDR3 coding sequence is TGTGCCAGCTCACCACGCATCCGGGAGGATGAGCAGTTCTTC.